The present TCR beta chain was sequenced within a study of blood T cell repertoires in COVID-19 (dated by TCRdb to the early 2020s). The study in broad terms: Samples covering the acute and convalescent phases of COVID-19 were provided by collaborators in the United States, Italy and Spain. The prospective study material was composed of cDNA or gDNA derived from T cells, B-cell-depleted T cells, or PBMCs. Subjects who had been exposed to COVID-19, were actively infected with it, or had recovered from it provided the deeply sampled blood TCRbeta repertoires that made up the dataset. The repertoires were released in a freely available public database meant as a resource for research on the immune response to SARS-CoV-2. Samples came from the ongoing ImmuneRACE study (first 160 participants) plus 1,254 subjects from 6 global collaborators. The sample metadata nearly always contained a de-identified subject ID, COVID-19 status, age in years and sex. HLA class I and class II types, where available, came from metadata supplied by the sample provider rather than from assay-based typing.

On the study overall, not on this receptor specifically: The quantity of clinical and demographic metadata differed by source and by participant and was supplied without curation.

Collaborating institutions collected whole blood in K2EDTA tubes following their own protocols. Collaborator samples were shipped for TCRbeta analysis as frozen whole blood, isolated PBMCs, or DNA extracted from either sample type. TCRbeta CDR3 regions were amplified from genomic DNA using the immunoSEQ Assay, a bias-controlled multiplex PCR. The paper's processing steps were these. Nucleated cell counts per sample were estimated from amplification of reference gene primers within the assay. To quantify the absolute abundance of each unique TCRbeta CDR3 rearrangement, sequence reads were collapsed and filtered. Productive Simpson clonality was computed per sample as the square root of Simpson's diversity index over productive rearrangements. TCRdb carries this immuneACCESS record with in-frame sequences only. Its versions omit some clonotypes, under half of them owing to an unresolved V gene in the studies checked, with the rest unexplained. V, J and clone size derive from that table, while D and trimming were established from the DNA sequence. Here the sample has about 200,000 clones; 80% to 90% occur a single time. Clones ranked in the top ten supply 0.78% of the sample.

From the cysteine through the phenylalanine, the CDR3 covers 16 amino acids. Just the 48-base CDR3 DNA is kept, in frame starting at base 1. The germline V and J ends show losses of 5 bases and 7 bases respectively, and no gene match explains 15 bases of the junction. Based on the germline V gene, the CDR1 and CDR2 sequences are SGHTA and FQGNSA. On this clone: Its target antigen remains unknown. No much larger clone exists at a distance of one base, and base qualities are not known.

Sequencing used peripheral blood. This chain joins TRBV7-2 to TRBJ1-2; a stretch of 8 junction bases matches TRBD1. This TCR derives from an older woman with acute or convalescent COVID-19. The CDR3 region: CASSDTPGTGIRGYTF. The DNA is as follows: TGTGCCAGCAGCGATACACCCGGGACAGGTATCCGTGGCTACACCTTC.